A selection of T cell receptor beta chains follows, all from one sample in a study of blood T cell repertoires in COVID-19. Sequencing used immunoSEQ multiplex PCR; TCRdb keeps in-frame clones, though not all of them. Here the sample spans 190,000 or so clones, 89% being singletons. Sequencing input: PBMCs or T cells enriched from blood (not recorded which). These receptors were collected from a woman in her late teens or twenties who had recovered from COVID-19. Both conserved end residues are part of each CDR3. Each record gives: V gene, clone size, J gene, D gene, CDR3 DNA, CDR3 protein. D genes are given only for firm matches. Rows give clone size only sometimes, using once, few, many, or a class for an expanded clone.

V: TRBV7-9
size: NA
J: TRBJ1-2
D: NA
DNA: TGTGCCAGCAGCCGGACGGGATCTTATGACTACACCTTC
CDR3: CASSRTGSYDYTF

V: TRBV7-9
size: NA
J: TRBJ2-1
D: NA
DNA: TGTGCCAGCGAGGGGGGGAATGAGCAGTTCTTC
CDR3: CASEGGNEQFF

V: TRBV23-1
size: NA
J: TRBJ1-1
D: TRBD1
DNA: TGCGCCAGCAGTCCTGGACAGGGTGAAGCTTTCTTT
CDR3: CASSPGQGEAFF

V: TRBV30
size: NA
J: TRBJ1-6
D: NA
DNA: TGTGCCTGGAGGATTTCGGGGGGGGGTAATTCACCCCTCCACTTT
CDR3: CAWRISGGGNSPLHF

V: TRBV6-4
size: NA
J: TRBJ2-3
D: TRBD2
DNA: TGTGCCAGCAGTGATTCCGGGACTAGCTACACAGATACGCAGTATTTT
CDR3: CASSDSGTSYTDTQYF

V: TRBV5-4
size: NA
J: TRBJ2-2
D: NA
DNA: TGTGCCAGCAGCTTGGTAGGGGGTAAGGTGACCGGGGAGCTGTTTTTT
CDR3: CASSLVGGKVTGELFF

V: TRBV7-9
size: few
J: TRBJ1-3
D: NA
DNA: TGTGCCAGCAGCTTATCGGTGGTGGGGCTCTCTGGAAACACCATATATTTT
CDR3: CASSLSVVGLSGNTIYF

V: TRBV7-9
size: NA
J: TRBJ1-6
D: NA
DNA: TGTGCCAGCAGCCGGACAGCCGTGAGCTCCTATAATTCACCCCTCCACTTT
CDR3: CASSRTAVSSYNSPLHF

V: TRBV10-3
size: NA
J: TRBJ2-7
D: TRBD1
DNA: TGTGCCATCACCCCGACAGGGACCTACGAGCAGTACTTC
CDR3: CAITPTGTYEQYF

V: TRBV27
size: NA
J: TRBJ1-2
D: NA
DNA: TGTGCCAGCAGTTTATCGGGAGCCTATGGCTACACCTTC
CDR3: CASSLSGAYGYTF

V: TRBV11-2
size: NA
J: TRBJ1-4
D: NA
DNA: TGTGCCAGCAGCTTAGAACGGAATGAAAAACTGTTTTTT
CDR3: CASSLERNEKLFF

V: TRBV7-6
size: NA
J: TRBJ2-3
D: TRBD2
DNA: TGTGCCAGCAGCTTAGTTTCCGCGGGGGGTACTAGCACAGATACGCAGTATTTT
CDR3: CASSLVSAGGTSTDTQYF

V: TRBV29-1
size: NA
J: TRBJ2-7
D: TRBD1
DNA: TGCAGCGTCGGGACAGTCAGGAGGGAGCAGTACTTC
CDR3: CSVGTVRREQYF

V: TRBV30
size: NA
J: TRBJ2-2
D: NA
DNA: TGTGCCTGGAGTGTACAGGGTAGAGAGAAGCTGTTTTTT
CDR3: CAWSVQGREKLFF

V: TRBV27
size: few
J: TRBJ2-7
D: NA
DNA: TGTGCCAGCAGCCGTGACAGTTACTACGAGCAGTACTTC
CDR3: CASSRDSYYEQYF

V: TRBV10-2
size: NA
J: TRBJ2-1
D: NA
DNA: TGCGCCAGCAGTGAACAGTACTTTGAGCAGTTCTTC
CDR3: CASSEQYFEQFF

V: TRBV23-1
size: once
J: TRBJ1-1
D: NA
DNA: TGCGCCAGCAGTCACCCAGGGTCGGTCTTAACTGAAGCTTTCTTT
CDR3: CASSHPGSVLTEAFF

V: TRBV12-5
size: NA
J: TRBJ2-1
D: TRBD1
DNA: TGTGCTAGTGGTGCAGGGGGATACAATGAGCAGTTCTTC
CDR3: CASGAGGYNEQFF

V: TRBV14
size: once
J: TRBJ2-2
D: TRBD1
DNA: TGTGCCAGCAGCAAATTGGACAGGGGCAACACCGGGGAGCTGTTTTTT
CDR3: CASSKLDRGNTGELFF

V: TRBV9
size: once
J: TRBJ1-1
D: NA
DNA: TGTGCCAGCAGCAACACCGCAGGGGCCGGGAACACTGAAGCTTTCTTT
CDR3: CASSNTAGAGNTEAFF

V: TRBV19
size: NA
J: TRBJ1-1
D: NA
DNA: TGTGCCAGTTTACCTAGGCAGGGGAGCACTGAAGCTTTCTTT
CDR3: CASLPRQGSTEAFF

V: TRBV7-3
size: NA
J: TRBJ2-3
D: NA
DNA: TGTGCCAGCAGCTCCCATGGACTGGGCACAGATACGCAGTATTTT
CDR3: CASSSHGLGTDTQYF

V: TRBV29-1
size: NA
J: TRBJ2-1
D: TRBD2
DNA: TGCTCTGGGGGGGGCAATGAGCAGTTCTTC
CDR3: CSGGGNEQFF

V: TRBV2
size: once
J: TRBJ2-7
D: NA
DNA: TGTGCCAGCTCCACCCTGAGGGTATCTAGCGAGCAGTACTTC
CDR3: CASSTLRVSSEQYF

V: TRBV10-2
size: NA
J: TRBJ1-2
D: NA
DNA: TGCGCCAGCAGTGAGTCTTCTCGTTGGGGCGGTGGCTACACCTTC
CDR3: CASSESSRWGGGYTF

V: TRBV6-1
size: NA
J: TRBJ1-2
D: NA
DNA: TGTGCCAGCAGTGACCTCGTGCAGTCCTACACCTTC
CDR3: CASSDLVQSYTF